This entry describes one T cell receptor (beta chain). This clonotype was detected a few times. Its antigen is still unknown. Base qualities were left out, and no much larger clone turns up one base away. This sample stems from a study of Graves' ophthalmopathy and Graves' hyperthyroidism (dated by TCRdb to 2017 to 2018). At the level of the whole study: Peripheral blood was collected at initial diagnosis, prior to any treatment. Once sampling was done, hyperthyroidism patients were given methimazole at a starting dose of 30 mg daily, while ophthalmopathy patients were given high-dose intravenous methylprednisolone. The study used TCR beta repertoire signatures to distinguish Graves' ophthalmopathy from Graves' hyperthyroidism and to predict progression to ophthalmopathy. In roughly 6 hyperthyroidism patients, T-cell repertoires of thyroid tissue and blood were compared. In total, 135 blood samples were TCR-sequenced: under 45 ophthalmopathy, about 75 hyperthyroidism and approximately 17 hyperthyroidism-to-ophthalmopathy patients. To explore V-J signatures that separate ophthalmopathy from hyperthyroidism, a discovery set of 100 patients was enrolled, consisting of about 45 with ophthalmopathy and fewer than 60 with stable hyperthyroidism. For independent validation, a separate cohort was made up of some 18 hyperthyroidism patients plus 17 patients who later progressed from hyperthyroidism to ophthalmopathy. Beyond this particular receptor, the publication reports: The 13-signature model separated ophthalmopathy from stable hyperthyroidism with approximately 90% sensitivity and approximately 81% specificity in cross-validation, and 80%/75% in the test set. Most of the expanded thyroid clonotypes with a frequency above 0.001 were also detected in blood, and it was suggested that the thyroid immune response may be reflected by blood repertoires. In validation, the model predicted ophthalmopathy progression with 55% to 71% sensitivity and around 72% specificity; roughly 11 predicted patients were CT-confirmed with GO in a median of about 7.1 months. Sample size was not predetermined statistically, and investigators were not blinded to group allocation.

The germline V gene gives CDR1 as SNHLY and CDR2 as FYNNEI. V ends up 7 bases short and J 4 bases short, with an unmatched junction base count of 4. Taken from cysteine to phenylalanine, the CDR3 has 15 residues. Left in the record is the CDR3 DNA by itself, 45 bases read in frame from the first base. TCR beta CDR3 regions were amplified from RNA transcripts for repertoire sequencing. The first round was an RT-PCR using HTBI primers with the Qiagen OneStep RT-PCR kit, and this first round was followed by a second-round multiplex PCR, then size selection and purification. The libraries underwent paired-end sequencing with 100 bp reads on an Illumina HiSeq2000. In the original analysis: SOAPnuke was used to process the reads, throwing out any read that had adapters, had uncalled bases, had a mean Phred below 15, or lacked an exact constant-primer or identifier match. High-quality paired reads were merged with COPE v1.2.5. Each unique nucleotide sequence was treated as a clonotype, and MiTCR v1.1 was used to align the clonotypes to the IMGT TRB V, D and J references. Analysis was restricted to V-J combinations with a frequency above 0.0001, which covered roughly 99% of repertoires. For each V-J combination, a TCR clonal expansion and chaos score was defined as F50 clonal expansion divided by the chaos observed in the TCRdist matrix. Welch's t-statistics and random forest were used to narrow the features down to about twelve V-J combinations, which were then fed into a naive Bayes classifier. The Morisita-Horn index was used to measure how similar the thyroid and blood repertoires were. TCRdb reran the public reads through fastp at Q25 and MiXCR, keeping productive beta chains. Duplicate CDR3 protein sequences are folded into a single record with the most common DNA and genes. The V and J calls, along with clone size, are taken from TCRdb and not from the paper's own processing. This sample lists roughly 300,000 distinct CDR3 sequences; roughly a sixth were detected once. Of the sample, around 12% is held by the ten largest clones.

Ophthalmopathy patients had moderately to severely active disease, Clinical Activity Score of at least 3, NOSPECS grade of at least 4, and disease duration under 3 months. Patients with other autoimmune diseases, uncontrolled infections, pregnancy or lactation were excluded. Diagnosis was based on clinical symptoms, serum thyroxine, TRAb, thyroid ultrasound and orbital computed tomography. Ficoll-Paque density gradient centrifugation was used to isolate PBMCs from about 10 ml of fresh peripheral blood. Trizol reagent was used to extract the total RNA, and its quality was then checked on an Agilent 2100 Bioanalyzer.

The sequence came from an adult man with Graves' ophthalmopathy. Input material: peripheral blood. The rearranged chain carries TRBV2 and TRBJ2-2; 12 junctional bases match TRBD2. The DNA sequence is TGTGCCAGCAAGGAACTAGCGGGAGGCACCGGGGAGCTGTTTTTT. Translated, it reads CASKELAGGTGELFF.